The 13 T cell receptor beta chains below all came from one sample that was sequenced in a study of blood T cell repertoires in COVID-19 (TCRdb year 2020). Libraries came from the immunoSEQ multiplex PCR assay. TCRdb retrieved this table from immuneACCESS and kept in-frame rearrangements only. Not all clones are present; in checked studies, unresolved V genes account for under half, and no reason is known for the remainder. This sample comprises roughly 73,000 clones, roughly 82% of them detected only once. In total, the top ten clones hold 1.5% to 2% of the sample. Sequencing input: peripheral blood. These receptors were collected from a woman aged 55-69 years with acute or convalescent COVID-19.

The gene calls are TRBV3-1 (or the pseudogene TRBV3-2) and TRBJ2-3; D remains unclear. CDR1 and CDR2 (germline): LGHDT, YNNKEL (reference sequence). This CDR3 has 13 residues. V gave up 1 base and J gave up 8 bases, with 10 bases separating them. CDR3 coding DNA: TGTGCCAGCAGCCAAGCCGTAGTCGGTACGCAGTATTTT. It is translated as CASSQAVVGTQYF.

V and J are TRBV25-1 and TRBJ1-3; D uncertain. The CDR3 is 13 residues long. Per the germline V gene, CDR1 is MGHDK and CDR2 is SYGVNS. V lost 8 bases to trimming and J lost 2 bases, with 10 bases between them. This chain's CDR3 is CASRREAGNTIYF. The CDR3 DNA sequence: TGTGCCAGCCGCCGTGAGGCTGGAAACACCATATATTTT.

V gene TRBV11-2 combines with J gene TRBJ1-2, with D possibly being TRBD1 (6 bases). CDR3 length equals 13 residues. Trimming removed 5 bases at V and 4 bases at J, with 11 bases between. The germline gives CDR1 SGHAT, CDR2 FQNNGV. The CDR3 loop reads CASSPTGRYGYTF. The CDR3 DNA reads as TGTGCCAGCAGCCCGACAGGACGCTATGGCTACACCTTC.

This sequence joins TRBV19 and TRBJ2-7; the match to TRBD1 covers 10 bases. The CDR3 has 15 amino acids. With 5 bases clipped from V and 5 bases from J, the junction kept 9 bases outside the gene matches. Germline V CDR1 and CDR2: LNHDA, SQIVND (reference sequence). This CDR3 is CASSDPGTGAHEQYF. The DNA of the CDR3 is TGTGCCAGTAGTGACCCCGGGACAGGGGCCCACGAGCAGTACTTC.

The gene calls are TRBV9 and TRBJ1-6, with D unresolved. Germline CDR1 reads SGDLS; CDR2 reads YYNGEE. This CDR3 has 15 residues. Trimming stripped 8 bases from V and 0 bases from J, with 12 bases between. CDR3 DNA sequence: TGTGCCAGTGCTACCGGGAGCTCCTATAATTCACCCCTCCACTTT. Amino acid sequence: CASATGSSYNSPLHF.

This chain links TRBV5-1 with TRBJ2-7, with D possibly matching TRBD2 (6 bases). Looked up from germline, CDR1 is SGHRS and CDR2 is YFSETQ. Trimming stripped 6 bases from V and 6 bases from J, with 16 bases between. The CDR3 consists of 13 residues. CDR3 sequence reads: CASKGASDLEQYF. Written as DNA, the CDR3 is TGCGCCAGCAAAGGGGCTAGCGACCTCGAGCAGTACTTC.

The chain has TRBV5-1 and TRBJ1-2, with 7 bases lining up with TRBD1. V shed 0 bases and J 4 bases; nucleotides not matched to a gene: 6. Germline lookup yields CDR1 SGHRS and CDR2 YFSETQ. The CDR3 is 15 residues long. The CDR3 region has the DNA TGCGCCAGCAGCTTGGATGGACAGGATTTCTATGGCTACACCTTC. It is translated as CASSLDGQDFYGYTF.

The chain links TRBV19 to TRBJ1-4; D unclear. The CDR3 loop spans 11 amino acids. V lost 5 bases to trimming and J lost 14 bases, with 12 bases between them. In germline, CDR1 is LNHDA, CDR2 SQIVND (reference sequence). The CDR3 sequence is CASSHARLLFF. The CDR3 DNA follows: TGTGCCAGTAGTCACGCCCGACTGCTGTTTTTT.

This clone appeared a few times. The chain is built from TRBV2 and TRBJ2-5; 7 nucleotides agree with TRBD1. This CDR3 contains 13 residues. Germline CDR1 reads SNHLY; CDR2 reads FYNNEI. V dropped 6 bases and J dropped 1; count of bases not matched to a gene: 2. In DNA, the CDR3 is TGTGCCAGCAGCCGGGACAGCCAAGAGACCCAGTACTTC. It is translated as CASSRDSQETQYF.

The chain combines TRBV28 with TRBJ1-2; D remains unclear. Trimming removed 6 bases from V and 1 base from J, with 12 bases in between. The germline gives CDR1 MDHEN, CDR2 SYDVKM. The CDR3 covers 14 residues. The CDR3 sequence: CASRQAGGNYGYTF. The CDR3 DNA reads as TGTGCCAGCAGACAAGCCGGCGGTAACTATGGCTACACCTTC.

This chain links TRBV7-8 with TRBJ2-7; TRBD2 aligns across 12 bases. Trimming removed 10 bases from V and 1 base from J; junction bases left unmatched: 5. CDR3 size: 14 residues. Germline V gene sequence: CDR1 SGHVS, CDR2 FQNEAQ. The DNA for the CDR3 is TGTGCCACCAAGACTAGCGGGGGATCCTACGAGCAGTACTTC. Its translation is CATKTSGGSYEQYF.

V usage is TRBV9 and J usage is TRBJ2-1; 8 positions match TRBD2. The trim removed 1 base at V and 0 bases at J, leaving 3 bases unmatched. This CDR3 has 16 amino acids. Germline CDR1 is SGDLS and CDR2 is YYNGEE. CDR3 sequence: CASSVMGLVSYNEQFF. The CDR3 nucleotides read TGTGCCAGCAGCGTAATGGGACTAGTCTCCTACAATGAGCAGTTCTTC. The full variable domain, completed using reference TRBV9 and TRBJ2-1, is DSGVTQTPKHLITATGQRVTLRCSPRSGDLSVYWYQQSLDQGLQFLIQYYNGEERAKGNILERFSAQQFPDLHSELNLSSLELGDSALYFCASSVMGLVSYNEQFFGPGTRLTVL.

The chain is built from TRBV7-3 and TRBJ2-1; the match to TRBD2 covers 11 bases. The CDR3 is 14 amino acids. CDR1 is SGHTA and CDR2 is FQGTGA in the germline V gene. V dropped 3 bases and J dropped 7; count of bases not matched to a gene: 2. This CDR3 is CASSLGTSGNEQFF. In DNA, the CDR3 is TGTGCCAGCAGCTTGGGGACTAGCGGAAATGAGCAGTTCTTC.